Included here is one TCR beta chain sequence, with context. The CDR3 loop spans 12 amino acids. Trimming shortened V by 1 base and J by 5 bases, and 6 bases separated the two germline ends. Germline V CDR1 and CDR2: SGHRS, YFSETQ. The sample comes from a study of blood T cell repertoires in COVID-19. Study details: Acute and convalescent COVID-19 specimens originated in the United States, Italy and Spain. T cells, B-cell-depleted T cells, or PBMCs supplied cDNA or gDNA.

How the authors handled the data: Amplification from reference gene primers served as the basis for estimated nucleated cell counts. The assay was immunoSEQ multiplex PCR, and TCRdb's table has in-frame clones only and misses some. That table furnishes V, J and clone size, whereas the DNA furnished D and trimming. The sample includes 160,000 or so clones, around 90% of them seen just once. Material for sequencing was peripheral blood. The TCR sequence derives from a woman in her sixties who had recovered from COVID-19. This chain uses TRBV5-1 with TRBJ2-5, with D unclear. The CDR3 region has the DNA TGCGCCAGCAGCTTGAAGAGTGAGACCCAGTACTTC. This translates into CASSLKSETQYF.